Listed below are T cell receptor beta chains from one sample, sequenced in a study of beta chain features in type 1 diabetes. The repertoire was sequenced with immunoSEQ multiplex PCR; TCRdb's copy has only in-frame clones and lacks some. The sample lists approximately 70,000 clones; about 48% were seen once. The sample comprised central memory CD4+ T cells from blood. These receptors were obtained from a man aged 25-45 years with type 1 diabetes. Both conserved end residues are part of each CDR3. D genes are given only for firm matches. Size values are once, few and many counts, or a class for expanded clones, and some rows have none.

V gene	clone size	D gene	J gene	CDR3 protein	CDR3 DNA
TRBV2	-	-	TRBJ2-3	CASTRQGTDTQYF	TGTGCCAGCACCCGGCAGGGAACAGATACGCAGTATTTT
TRBV5-1	-	-	TRBJ1-1	CASSLAGGNTEAFF	TGCGCCAGCAGCTTGGCGGGGGGGAACACTGAAGCTTTCTTT
TRBV5-4	-	-	TRBJ1-2	CASSLASRQGIGGYTF	TGTGCCAGCAGCTTGGCCTCAAGGCAGGGGATTGGTGGCTACACCTTC
TRBV19	-	-	TRBJ2-7	CASASGTASYEQYF	TGTGCCAGCGCCTCCGGGACTGCTTCCTACGAGCAGTACTTC
TRBV11-2	-	TRBD2	TRBJ2-3	CASSRTSSGRAGDTQYF	TGTGCCAGCAGCCGAACCTCTAGCGGGAGGGCCGGAGATACGCAGTATTTT
TRBV9	few	-	TRBJ2-1	CASSVQTGNNEQFF	TGTGCCAGCAGCGTCCAAACAGGGAACAATGAGCAGTTCTTC
TRBV7-2	-	-	TRBJ1-6	CASSLLAGNNSPLHF	TGTGCCAGCAGCTTGCTCGCAGGGAATAATTCACCCCTCCACTTT
TRBV10-3	once	TRBD1	TRBJ2-2	CAISKGQGNTGELFF	TGTGCCATCAGTAAGGGACAGGGGAACACCGGGGAGCTGTTTTTT
TRBV5-1	-	-	TRBJ2-7	CASSLNRAPYEQYF	TGCGCCAGCAGCTTAAACAGGGCCCCCTACGAGCAGTACTTC
TRBV7-9	-	TRBD1	TRBJ1-5	CASSPQGAQPQHF	TGTGCCAGCAGCCCCCAGGGGGCTCAGCCCCAGCATTTT
TRBV7-9	-	-	TRBJ2-3	CASSSDNWGTDTQYF	TGTGCCAGCAGCTCGGACAATTGGGGCACAGATACGCAGTATTTT
TRBV6-4	-	TRBD2	TRBJ2-1	CASSDSSGGANEQFF	TGTGCCAGCAGTGACTCTAGCGGGGGGGCCAATGAGCAGTTCTTC
TRBV4-3	few	-	TRBJ2-3	CASRSPGKDTQYF	TGCGCCAGCAGGTCACCTGGCAAAGATACGCAGTATTTT
TRBV7-8	-	-	TRBJ2-1	CASSLAPRATYNEQFF	TGTGCCAGCAGCTTAGCGCCCAGGGCCACCTACAATGAGCAGTTCTTC
TRBV27	-	-	TRBJ1-4	CASSNRLNEKLFF	TGTGCCAGCAGTAACAGGTTAAATGAAAAACTGTTTTTT
TRBV4-1	-	-	TRBJ2-3	CASSQSGSSGTDTQYF	TGCGCCAGCAGCCAATCTGGGTCCAGCGGGACAGATACGCAGTATTTT
TRBV11-2	-	-	TRBJ1-6	CASSSARASYNSPLHF	TGTGCCAGCAGCTCCGCGAGGGCCTCCTATAATTCACCCCTCCACTTT
TRBV4-1	-	TRBD1	TRBJ1-5	CASSPSWDRRNQPQHF	TGCGCCAGCAGCCCCAGCTGGGACAGGAGGAATCAGCCCCAGCATTTT
TRBV7-9	few	-	TRBJ2-2	CASSSRDTGELFF	TGTGCCAGCAGCTCGCGGGACACCGGGGAGCTGTTTTTT
TRBV4-2	-	-	TRBJ1-4	CASSQVQVSTNEKLFF	TGTGCCAGCAGCCAAGTTCAGGTATCGACTAATGAAAAACTGTTTTTT
TRBV9	-	-	TRBJ2-5	CASSPSPGIQETQYF	TGTGCCAGCAGCCCAAGTCCGGGGATACAAGAGACCCAGTACTTC
TRBV29-1	few	TRBD2	TRBJ2-3	CSVGPGQDDSGLAGGGTDTQYF	TGCAGCGTTGGTCCGGGACAGGACGATTCGGGACTAGCGGGAGGGGGGACAGATACGCAGTATTTT
TRBV29-1	-	-	TRBJ2-5	CSVGDLGETQYF	TGCAGCGTCGGTGACTTAGGAGAGACCCAGTACTTC
TRBV7-2	-	-	TRBJ1-1	CASSLESRNTEAFF	TGTGCCAGCAGCTTAGAGTCGAGGAACACTGAAGCTTTCTTT
TRBV7-8	-	TRBD2	TRBJ2-5	CASSAPLAGGETQYF	TGTGCCAGCAGCGCGCCCCTAGCGGGGGGGGAGACCCAGTACTTC
TRBV7-9	-	-	TRBJ1-2	CASSLESRGGYGYTF	TGTGCCAGCAGCTTAGAATCGCGGGGAGGCTATGGCTACACCTTC
TRBV6-6	few	-	TRBJ2-7	CASSYSGFSYEQYF	TGTGCCAGCAGTTATTCAGGGTTCTCCTACGAGCAGTACTTC
TRBV6-1	few	-	TRBJ2-3	CASSEAGGLSTDTQYF	TGTGCCAGCAGTGAAGCGGGAGGACTGAGCACAGATACGCAGTATTTT
TRBV9	few	-	TRBJ2-3	CASSVEMGRTDTQYF	TGTGCCAGCAGCGTAGAGATGGGGCGAACAGATACGCAGTATTTT
TRBV19	-	TRBD1	TRBJ1-2	CASSMNRGQGARGYTF	TGTGCCAGTAGTATGAATCGCGGGCAGGGGGCGCGCGGCTACACCTTC
TRBV28	-	-	TRBJ1-2	CASGEGLRSVYGYTF	TGTGCCTCAGGGGAAGGGCTTCGATCTGTATATGGCTACACCTTC
TRBV6-4	-	-	TRBJ2-7	CASSDLTYEQYF	TGTGCCAGCAGTGACTTGACTTACGAGCAGTACTTC
TRBV9	-	-	TRBJ1-2	CASSVGEGRNYGYTF	TGTGCCAGCAGCGTAGGGGAGGGACGGAACTATGGCTACACCTTC
TRBV18	-	TRBD1	TRBJ1-6	CASSPEAGGWSSPLHF	TGTGCCAGCTCACCGGAGGCAGGGGGCTGGAGTTCACCCCTCCACTTT
TRBV5-1	-	TRBD1	TRBJ1-4	CASSSGQGEASNEKLFF	TGCGCCAGCAGCTCCGGACAGGGCGAAGCCAGTAATGAAAAACTGTTTTTT
TRBV29-1	few	TRBD2	TRBJ2-7	CSVGTSGSLYEQYF	TGCAGCGTGGGGACTAGCGGGAGTCTCTACGAGCAGTACTTC
TRBV4-1	-	-	TRBJ1-5	CASSQDWNSRNQPQHF	TGCGCCAGCAGCCAAGATTGGAACAGCCGGAATCAGCCCCAGCATTTT
TRBV4-2	-	TRBD1	TRBJ1-6	CASSQLAGGDSPLHF	TGTGCCAGCAGCCAACTCGCAGGGGGAGATTCACCCCTCCACTTT
TRBV10-3	-	TRBD1	TRBJ1-1	CAITRTGSATEAFF	TGTGCCATCACCCGGACAGGGTCGGCCACTGAAGCTTTCTTT
TRBV6-6	-	-	TRBJ1-1	CASSYGRVMNTEAFF	TGTGCCAGCAGTTACGGTCGGGTCATGAACACTGAAGCTTTCTTT
TRBV30	few	-	TRBJ2-7	CASYREGTYEQYF	TGTGCCAGTTACAGGGAGGGGACCTACGAGCAGTACTTC
TRBV7-9	-	TRBD2	TRBJ2-5	CASSFGLAGVGEGETQYF	TGTGCCAGCAGCTTTGGACTAGCGGGAGTGGGGGAAGGAGAGACCCAGTACTTC
TRBV6-5	-	TRBD1	TRBJ1-5	CASSYSGQGGQPQHF	TGTGCCAGCAGTTATTCAGGACAGGGAGGTCAGCCCCAGCATTTT
TRBV5-4	-	TRBD2	TRBJ2-5	CASSTSGGAETQYF	TGTGCCAGCAGCACCAGCGGGGGGGCTGAGACCCAGTACTTC
TRBV7-9	-	TRBD2	TRBJ2-1	CASSLLEGGYNEQFF	TGTGCCAGCAGCTTACTTGAGGGAGGGTACAATGAGCAGTTCTTC
TRBV9	-	TRBD1	TRBJ1-1	CASSVALLGTGETEAFF	TGTGCCAGCAGCGTAGCTCTACTAGGGACAGGGGAAACTGAAGCTTTCTTT
TRBV4-1	-	-	TRBJ1-6	CASSQEIGAYGSPLHF	TGCGCCAGCAGCCAAGAAATAGGGGCCTACGGGTCACCCCTCCACTTT
TRBV19	once	TRBD1	TRBJ1-2	CASSTPGTGGHGYTF	TGTGCCAGTAGTACCCCCGGGACAGGGGGCCATGGCTACACCTTC
TRBV7-9	-	TRBD1	TRBJ1-2	CASSLPGDRANGYTF	TGTGCCAGCAGCCTCCCGGGGGACAGGGCGAATGGCTACACCTTC
TRBV5-1	once	TRBD1	TRBJ2-7	CASSLTGLTYEQYF	TGCGCCAGCAGCCTGACAGGGCTTACCTACGAGCAGTACTTC
TRBV19	few	TRBD1	TRBJ2-1	CASSRQGDNEQFF	TGTGCCAGTAGTAGACAGGGGGACAATGAGCAGTTCTTC
TRBV29-1	few	-	TRBJ1-2	CSVEGTVVGYTF	TGCAGCGTTGAAGGGACAGTGGTTGGCTACACCTTC
TRBV4-2	few	-	TRBJ1-2	CASSQASEGAGYTF	TGTGCCAGCAGCCAAGCATCTGAGGGAGCCGGCTACACCTTC
TRBV14	-	-	TRBJ2-3	CASSQRPQGRGTDTQYF	TGTGCCAGCAGCCAACGTCCCCAGGGTAGGGGCACAGATACGCAGTATTTT
TRBV5-1	once	TRBD1	TRBJ1-1	CASSLGTGDTEAFF	TGCGCCAGCAGCTTGGGGACAGGGGACACTGAAGCTTTCTTT
TRBV6-6	-	TRBD1	TRBJ2-1	CASIRQGSGNEQFF	TGTGCCAGCATCAGACAGGGATCTGGCAATGAGCAGTTCTTC
TRBV5-1	few	-	TRBJ2-7	CASSGRFRDGPYEQYF	TGCGCCAGCAGCGGGAGGTTCCGGGACGGACCCTACGAGCAGTACTTC
TRBV5-1	-	-	TRBJ1-6	CASSRLSSYNSPLHF	TGCGCCAGCAGCCGCCTGAGCTCCTATAATTCACCCCTCCACTTT
TRBV6-6	-	-	TRBJ2-3	CASSERWRGGF	TGTGCCAGCAGTGAAAGGTGGCGAGGTGGTTTT
TRBV4-1	-	-	TRBJ2-5	CASSQRGNQETQYF	TGCGCCAGCAGCCAACGGGGGAACCAAGAGACCCAGTACTTC